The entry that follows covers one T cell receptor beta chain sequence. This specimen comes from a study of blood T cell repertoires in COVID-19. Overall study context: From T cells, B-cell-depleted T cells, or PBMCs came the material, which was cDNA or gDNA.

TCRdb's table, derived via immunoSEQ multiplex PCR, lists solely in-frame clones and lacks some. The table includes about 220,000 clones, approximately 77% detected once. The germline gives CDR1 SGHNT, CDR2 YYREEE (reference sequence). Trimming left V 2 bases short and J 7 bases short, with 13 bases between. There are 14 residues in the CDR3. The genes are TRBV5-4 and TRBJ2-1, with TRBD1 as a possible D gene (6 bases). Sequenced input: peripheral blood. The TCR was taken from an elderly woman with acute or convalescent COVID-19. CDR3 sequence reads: CASSLRNRENEQFF. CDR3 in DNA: TGTGCCAGCAGCTTACGTAACAGGGAGAATGAGCAGTTCTTC.